These 4 T cell receptor beta chains originate from one sample sequenced in a study of control samples from healthy donors and cancer patients. TCRdb's copy holds only in-frame clones and misses some; the assay was immunoSEQ multiplex PCR. The data hold about 160,000 clones, with around 90% observed a single time. The sample taken for sequencing was blood. All receptors come from a young man in good health.

CDR3 sequence: CSVGRQLSNQPQHF. In nucleotides, the CDR3 is TGCAGCGTTGGGAGACAGCTTAGCAATCAGCCCCAGCATTTT. The V and J genes are TRBV29-1 and TRBJ1-5; TRBD1 might be the D (5 bases). From germline, CDR1 is SQVTM and CDR2 ANQGSEA. This CDR3 spans 14 amino acids. The V gene lost 4 bases and the J gene lost 0 bases, with 10 bases spanning the gap.

The rearrangement links TRBV7-9 to TRBJ1-1, with D unclear. The germline CDR1 and CDR2 sequences are SEHNR and FQNEAQ (reference sequence). The CDR3 sequence is 12 residues long. Trimming left V 3 bases short and J 8 bases short, with 10 bases between. CDR3 amino acids: CASSFFSGEAFF. Written as DNA, the CDR3 is TGTGCCAGCAGCTTTTTTTCTGGCGAAGCTTTCTTT.

This clone has only a few counts. The chain has TRBV2 and TRBJ2-4; weak D call: TRBD2 (6 bases). The CDR3 loop spans 15 amino acids. V was cut by 3 bases and J by 3 bases, with 12 bases left in between. The germline gives CDR1 SNHLY, CDR2 FYNNEI. CDR3: CASSDGGADKNIQYF. CDR3 nucleotides: TGTGCCAGCAGTGATGGCGGGGCCGACAAAAACATTCAGTACTTC.

V usage is TRBV3-1 (or the pseudogene TRBV3-2) and J usage is TRBJ2-7; the D call may be TRBD1 or TRBD2 (6 bases each). Germline V gives CDR1 LGHDT, CDR2 YNNKEL (reference sequence). V was trimmed by 7 bases and J by 5 bases, leaving 12 bases between them. There are 12 residues in the CDR3. CDR3 bases: TGTGCCAGCAACGGAGGGGGGCACGAGCAGTACTTC. Its translation is CASNGGGHEQYF.